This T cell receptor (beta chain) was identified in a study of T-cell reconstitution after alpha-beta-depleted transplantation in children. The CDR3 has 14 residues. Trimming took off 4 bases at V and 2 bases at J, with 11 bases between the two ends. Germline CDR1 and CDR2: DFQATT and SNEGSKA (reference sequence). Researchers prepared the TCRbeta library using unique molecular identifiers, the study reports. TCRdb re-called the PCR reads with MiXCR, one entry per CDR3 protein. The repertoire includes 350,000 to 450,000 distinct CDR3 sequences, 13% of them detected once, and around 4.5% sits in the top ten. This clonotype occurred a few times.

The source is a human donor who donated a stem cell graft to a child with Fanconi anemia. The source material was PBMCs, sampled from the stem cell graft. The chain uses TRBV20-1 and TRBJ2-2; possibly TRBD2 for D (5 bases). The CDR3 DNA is TGCAGTGCTATCGCCACGGGAAACACCGGGGAGCTGTTTTTT. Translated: CSAIATGNTGELFF.